One sample yielded the 23 T cell receptor beta chains listed below, sequenced in a study of post-analysis software for immune sequencing data. Notes on the study in general: Relative to controls, patients had about five TRBV segments at higher frequency, with TRBV5-6, TRBV5-1 and TRBV20-1 among these.

These receptors lack a known antigen. Presence of unique molecular identifiers characterized the TCR beta cDNA libraries. TCRdb re-derived calls from the PCR reads in MiXCR, one entry per CDR3 protein. The table shows approximately 770,000 distinct CDR3 sequences, with 46% occurring only once. Specimen: blood. Receptors were obtained from a girl under 18 with multiple sclerosis.

This clonotype was counted a few times. This chain uses TRBV27 with TRBJ1-4, with D perhaps matching TRBD1 (5 bases). V lost 5 bases and J lost 8, with 12 bases in between. The CDR3 spans 13 residues. Germline CDR1 and CDR2: MNHEY and SMNVEV (reference sequence). The CDR3 sequence: CASSPGRGEKLFF. CDR3 bases: TGTGCCAGCAGTCCTGGACGGGGGGAAAAACTGTTTTTT.

J is TRBJ2-4 and V is TRBV24-1; D gene unclear. The closer fit of TRBJ2-7 to the DNA end suggests the J call may be wrong. Germline V gene data show CDR1 as KGHDR and CDR2 as SFDVKD. The CDR3 has 12 amino acids. The CDR3 is CATSDGRYEQYF. Here the CDR3 DNA reads TGTGCCACCAGTGACGGGCGCTACGAGCAGTACTTC.

The chain recombines TRBV5-1 with TRBJ1-2; D remains unclear. Trimming took off 4 bases at V and 4 bases at J, with 11 bases between the two ends. The CDR3 runs to 13 residues. The germline V gene encodes CDR1 SGHRS and CDR2 YFSETQ. Here the CDR3 reads CASSLTNSYGYTF. Written as DNA, the CDR3 is TGCGCCAGCAGCCTGACCAACAGCTATGGCTACACCTTC.

This clonotype was observed a single time. The chain has TRBV28 and TRBJ1-5; 9 positions agree with TRBD1. This CDR3 is built from 16 residues. The junction had 10 bases not matched to a gene; V was cut back by 3 bases and J by 7 bases. Germline V CDR1 and CDR2: MDHEN, SYDVKM. DNA for the CDR3: TGTGCCAGCAGTTTCATACAGGGGGCTCGGCGGCAGCCCCAGCATTTT. Protein product: CASSFIQGARRQPQHF. Full variable domain (missing parts from reference TRBV28 and TRBJ1-5): DVKVTQSSRYLVKRTGEKVFLECVQDMDHENMFWYRQDPGLGLRLIYFSYDVKMKEKGDIPEGYSVSREKKERFSLILESASTNQTSMYLCASSFIQGARRQPQHFGDGTRLSIL.

The J gene is TRBJ2-3, the V gene TRBV5-1; D perhaps matches TRBD2 (6 bases). The CDR3 loop spans 17 amino acids. Per germline, CDR1 SGHRS and CDR2 YFSETQ. With 4 bases removed from V and 0 bases from J, the gap between germline ends came to 18 bases. For the CDR3, the DNA is TGCGCCAGCAGCCCCCTTGAGGGTAGCGGCAGCACAGATACGCAGTATTTT. Translated: CASSPLEGSGSTDTQYF. Full variable domain (outside the CDR3, taken from reference TRBV5-1 and TRBJ2-3): KAGVTQTPRYLIKTRGQQVTLSCSPISGHRSVSWYQQTPGQGLQFLFEYFSETQRNKGNFPGRFSGRQFSNSRSEMNVSTLELGDSALYLCASSPLEGSGSTDTQYFGPGTRLTVL.

The chain combines TRBV20-1 with TRBJ1-4, with a possible D match to TRBD1 (6 bases). The V end lost 3 bases, the J end lost 5 bases, and 7 bases lay between the germline ends. Per the germline V gene, CDR1 is DFQATT and CDR2 is SNEGSKA (reference sequence). The CDR3 loop spans 12 amino acids. CDR3 in amino acids: CSARRGNEKLFF. The CDR3 DNA reads TGCAGTGCTAGGAGGGGGAATGAAAAACTGTTTTTT.

A few counts support this clonotype. The chain joins TRBV4-2 to TRBJ2-5; no clear D gene. Trimming pared 0 bases from V and 2 bases from J, leaving 16 bases between. Per germline, CDR1 LGHNA and CDR2 YNFKEQ. The CDR3 is 17 residues long. The CDR3 sequence is CASSQDWRAYSQETQYF. CDR3 DNA: TGTGCCAGCAGCCAAGATTGGCGCGCCTACTCTCAAGAGACCCAGTACTTC.

The V and J genes are TRBV4-2 and TRBJ2-1; 10 bases fit TRBD2. The germline gives CDR1 LGHNA, CDR2 YNFKEQ. The V and J ends lost 0 bases and 10 bases, in that order; junction bases with no gene match: 12. This CDR3 region has 17 residues. The CDR3 nucleotides read TGTGCCAGCAGCCAAGATGTCCAGCGGGAGGGCCAGAGGGAGCAGTTCTTC. Its protein product is CASSQDVQREGQREQFF.

A few counts support this clonotype. The chain has TRBV29-1 and TRBJ2-4, with TRBD1 matching 9 bases. Judging by the DNA end, TRBJ2-7 fits better; the J call may be wrong. The germline V gene has CDR1 SQVTM and CDR2 ANQGSEA. CDR3 length equals 13 residues. The CDR3 spells CSARTGEGYEQYF. The CDR3 coding sequence is TGCAGCGCCCGGACAGGGGAAGGTTACGAGCAGTACTTC.

The V gene is TRBV18, the J gene TRBJ1-3; D not resolved. The ends were cut back, 5 bases at V and 4 bases at J, with 15 bases in the middle. The CDR3 contains 15 residues. The V gene's germline CDR1 is KGHSH and CDR2 LQKENI. Here the CDR3 DNA reads TGTGCCAGCTCATCGAGCGGGTCCCTCGGAAACACCATATATTTT. It encodes CASSSSGSLGNTIYF.

The V call is TRBV5-1, the J call TRBJ1-1; 9 bases match TRBD1. The V segment lost 0 bases and the J segment 4 bases; nucleotides outside the gene matches: 7. CDR3 length equals 16 residues. Germline V CDR1 and CDR2: SGHRS, YFSETQ. CDR3 amino acids: CASSLEGQGLGTEAFF. CDR3 nucleotide sequence: TGCGCCAGCAGCTTGGAGGGACAGGGTTTGGGCACTGAAGCTTTCTTT.

The V and J genes are TRBV3-1 and TRBJ1-2, with D hard to call. This CDR3 is built from 13 residues. V dropped 1 base and J dropped 4 bases, with 7 bases sitting between them. CDR1 is LGHDT and CDR2 is YNNKEL in the germline V gene (reference sequence). The CDR3 coding sequence is TGTGCCAGCAGCCAAGGGGCAGTCTATGGCTACACCTTC. It encodes CASSQGAVYGYTF.

This chain uses TRBV7-8 with TRBJ1-5; weak D call: TRBD1 (5 bases). Germline V CDR1 and CDR2: SGHVS, FQNEAQ. The CDR3 length is 14 residues. Trimming took off 5 bases at V and 3 bases at J, with 11 bases between the two ends. CDR3 sequence (DNA): TGTGCCAGCAGCCTAGACAGCAACAATCAGCCCCAGCATTTT. This translates into CASSLDSNNQPQHF. Drawing the rest from reference TRBV7-8 and TRBJ1-5, the complete variable domain is GAGVSQSPRYKVAKRGQDVALRCDPISGHVSLFWYQQALGQGPEFLTYFQNEAQLDKSGLPSDRFFAERPEGSVSTLKIQRTQQEDSAVYLCASSLDSNNQPQHFGDGTRLSIL.

This chain joins TRBV5-1 and TRBJ2-1; 9 bases line up with TRBD1. TRBJ2-7 explains the end of the DNA better; the J call may be wrong. This CDR3 has 15 amino acids. Germline V gene sequence: CDR1 SGHRS, CDR2 YFSETQ. The CDR3 loop is CASSKRDRDGDEQYF. In nucleotides, the CDR3 is TGCGCCAGTTCCAAGAGGGACAGGGACGGCGACGAGCAGTACTTC.

A few counts support this clonotype. Mismatch with germline at one junction end may stem from a read error. V and J are TRBV15 and TRBJ2-1; 7 bases are shared with TRBD1. The CDR3 is 16 amino acids. Germline lookup yields CDR1 LNHNV and CDR2 YYDKDF (reference sequence). CDR3 nucleotides: TGTGCCACCAGCAGCGCTGGGACAGAAGACTACAATGGGCAGTTCTTC. Encoded protein: CATSSAGTEDYNGQFF.

The V gene is TRBV20-1, the J gene TRBJ2-3; 10 bases fit TRBD1. This CDR3 spans 16 amino acids. Trimming cost V 6 bases and J 4 bases; bases outside gene matches: 13. From germline, CDR1 is DFQATT and CDR2 SNEGSKA (reference sequence). The CDR3 DNA sequence: TGCAGTGCCACCGACCGACAGGGGGCGTCATCAGATACGCAGTATTTT. Its translation: CSATDRQGASSDTQYF.

V and J are TRBV12-3 or TRBV12-4 and TRBJ1-2; D remains ambiguous. The CDR3 consists of 11 residues. The germline V and J ends were trimmed by 3 bases and 9 bases, with 8 bases remaining between them. CDR3 protein: CASSFSTSYTF. The CDR3 nucleotides read TGTGCCAGCAGTTTCTCCACGAGCTACACCTTC.

This clonotype was found a few times. This chain uses TRBV27 with TRBJ1-2; D unclear. V was clipped by 6 bases and J by 5 bases, with 19 bases between them. Germline loops: CDR1 MNHEY, CDR2 SMNVEV (reference sequence). This CDR3 is 15 amino acids long. CDR3 in amino acids: CASRARASKEYGYTF. In nucleotides, the CDR3 is TGTGCCAGCAGGGCTAGGGCCTCTAAGGAATATGGCTACACCTTC.

The chain couples TRBV20-1 to TRBJ1-5; tentative D call: TRBD1 (5 bases). Germline CDR1 DFQATT, CDR2 SNEGSKA (reference sequence). Trimming removed 0 bases from V and 0 bases from J, with 9 bases in between. The CDR3 runs to 15 residues. CDR3 DNA sequence: TGCAGTGCTAGAGACGGGGGGAATAGCAATCAGCCCCAGCATTTT. It yields the protein CSARDGGNSNQPQHF.

This chain uses TRBV11-1 with TRBJ1-5; D unclear. Germline values: CDR1 SGHAT, CDR2 FQDESV (reference sequence). Trimming removed 1 base from V and 6 bases from J, with 7 bases in between. The CDR3 covers 13 residues. CDR3 in amino acids: CASSLEATQPQHF. The CDR3 nucleotides read TGTGCCAGCAGCTTAGAGGCGACTCAGCCCCAGCATTTT.

The chain employs TRBV28 and TRBJ2-2; the D is unclear. The CDR3 is made up of 13 amino acids. Germline assignment: CDR1 MDHEN and CDR2 SYDVKM. With 4 bases removed from V and 8 bases from J, the gap between germline ends came to 11 bases. The DNA for the CDR3 is TGTGCCAGCAGTTCCCCCTCTCTGGGGGAGCTGTTTTTT. Amino acid sequence: CASSSPSLGELFF.

The chain combines TRBV6-4 with TRBJ2-1; tentative D call: TRBD1 (5 bases). The germline V gene has CDR1 MRHNA and CDR2 SNTAGT. There are 17 residues in the CDR3. Trimming stripped 0 bases from V and 5 bases from J, with 17 bases between. The CDR3 is CASSDSSGAGLNNEQFF. In DNA form, the CDR3 reads TGTGCCAGCAGTGACTCGTCTGGGGCAGGGTTAAACAATGAGCAGTTCTTC.

The genes are TRBV20-1 and TRBJ2-3; 8 nucleotides align to TRBD2. In germline, CDR1 is DFQATT, CDR2 SNEGSKA (reference sequence). V gave up 1 base and J gave up 0 bases; unmatched junction bases: 3. CDR3 length: 15 amino acids. The CDR3 reads CSARVSGDSTDTQYF. CDR3 nucleotide sequence: TGCAGTGCTAGAGTTAGCGGGGATAGCACAGATACGCAGTATTTT.